The 7 T cell receptor beta chains given below trace back to one sample, sequenced in a study of blood T cell repertoires in COVID-19. Profiled with immunoSEQ multiplex PCR; TCRdb holds only in-frame clones, not every one. The data show some 66,000 clones, 91% seen once. Sequencing used peripheral blood. The receptors shown here come from a human donor in a cohort sampled during active COVID-19.

This rearrangement joins TRBV6-5 to TRBJ2-2, with 9 bases lining up with TRBD1. CDR3 length equals 15 residues. V was pared by 6 bases and J by 4 bases, with 6 bases of the junction left unmatched. Germline CDR1 is MNHEY and CDR2 is SVGAGI. CDR3 DNA: TGTGCCAGCAGACAGGGGGCAACCAGCACCGGGGAGCTGTTTTTT. This gives the protein CASRQGATSTGELFF.

The chain is built from TRBV7-9 and TRBJ2-3; 12 bases match TRBD2. Germline V gene lookup returns CDR1 SEHNR and CDR2 FQNEAQ (reference sequence). The CDR3 is made up of 15 amino acids. Trimming took 5 bases from V and 3 from J; bases not matched to a gene: 3. The CDR3 here is CASSPTSGGTDTQYF. CDR3 DNA: TGTGCCAGCAGCCCGACTAGCGGGGGAACAGATACGCAGTATTTT.

The CDR3 is CASSLADLPAAALETQYF. CDR3 nucleotides: TGCGCCAGCAGCTTGGCCGACCTGCCGGCGGCGGCTTTGGAGACCCAGTACTTC. The chain employs TRBV5-1 and TRBJ2-5, with no clear D. This CDR3 contains 18 residues. V lost 0 bases and J 5 bases, leaving 23 bases between the germline ends. CDR1 is SGHRS and CDR2 is YFSETQ in the germline V gene.

V usage is TRBV12-3 or TRBV12-4 and J usage is TRBJ1-5; a possible D gene is TRBD1 (5 bases). The length of the CDR3 is 13 residues. V lost 6 bases and J lost 4, with 10 bases in between. CDR3 loop: CASRSQGNQPQHF. CDR3 nucleotides: TGTGCCAGCAGATCCCAGGGAAATCAGCCCCAGCATTTT.

The chain joins TRBV5-1 to TRBJ2-7, with 9 bases aligning to TRBD1. The CDR3 extends over 18 amino acids. The V and J ends lost 3 bases and 4 bases, in that order; junction bases with no gene match: 17. Germline V gives CDR1 SGHRS, CDR2 YFSETQ. This CDR3 reads CASSWGTGSTQKLYEQYF. DNA for the CDR3: TGCGCCAGCAGCTGGGGGACAGGGTCGACCCAAAAACTATACGAGCAGTACTTC.

The gene calls are TRBV7-3 and TRBJ2-5; the D is unclear. The V gene lost 5 bases and the J gene lost 3 bases, with 13 bases spanning the gap. Germline CDR1 reads SGHTA; CDR2 reads FQGTGA. The CDR3 is made up of 14 amino acids. Here the CDR3 DNA reads TGTGCCAGCAGCCTCTCCGGGTCGAAAGAGACCCAGTACTTC. Translation: CASSLSGSKETQYF.

CDR3 residues: CSVVGRAGYNEQFF. The CDR3 DNA is TGCAGCGTTGTAGGTCGGGCGGGGTACAATGAGCAGTTCTTC. This sequence joins TRBV29-1 and TRBJ2-1, with D perhaps matching TRBD2 (6 bases). The germline V gene encodes CDR1 SQVTM and CDR2 ANQGSEA. Trimming left V 4 bases short and J 4 bases short, with 14 bases between. This CDR3 has 14 amino acids.